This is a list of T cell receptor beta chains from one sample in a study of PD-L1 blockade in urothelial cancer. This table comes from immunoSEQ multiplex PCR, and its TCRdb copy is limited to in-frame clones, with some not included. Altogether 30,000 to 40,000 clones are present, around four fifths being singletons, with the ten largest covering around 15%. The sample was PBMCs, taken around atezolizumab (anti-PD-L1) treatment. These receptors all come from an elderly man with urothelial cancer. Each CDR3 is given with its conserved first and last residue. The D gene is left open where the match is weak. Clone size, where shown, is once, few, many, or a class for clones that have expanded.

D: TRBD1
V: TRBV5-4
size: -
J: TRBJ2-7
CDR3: CASSSPGQSLREQYF
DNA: TGTGCCAGCAGCTCTCCGGGACAGTCCCTGAGGGAGCAGTACTTC

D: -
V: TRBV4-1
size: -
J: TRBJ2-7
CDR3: CASSQVERSYEQYF
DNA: TGCGCCAGCAGCCAAGTCGAGCGGTCCTACGAGCAGTACTTC

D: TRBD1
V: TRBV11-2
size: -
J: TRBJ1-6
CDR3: CASSPGQGVSPLHF
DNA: TGTGCCAGCAGCCCGGGACAGGGCGTATCACCCCTCCACTTT

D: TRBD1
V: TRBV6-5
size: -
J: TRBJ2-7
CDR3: CASSSGTGTFREQYF
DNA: TGTGCCAGCAGTTCCGGGACAGGGACCTTTAGGGAGCAGTACTTC

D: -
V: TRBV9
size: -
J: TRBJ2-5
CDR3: CASSVGERGGIQETQYF
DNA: TGTGCCAGCAGCGTAGGGGAGAGGGGGGGCATTCAAGAGACCCAGTACTTC

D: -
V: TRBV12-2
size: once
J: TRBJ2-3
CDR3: CARKTGDRELTDTQYF
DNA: TGTGCAAGGAAGACAGGGGATCGGGAACTCACAGATACGCAGTATTTT

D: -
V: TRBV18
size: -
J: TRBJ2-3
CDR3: CASSPLLTDTQYF
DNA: TGTGCCAGCTCACCCCTACTCACAGATACGCAGTATTTT

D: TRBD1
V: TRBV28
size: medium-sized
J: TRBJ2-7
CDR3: CASSFPETGGYPLRDEQYF
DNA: TGTGCCAGCAGTTTCCCAGAGACAGGGGGCTATCCTCTTAGGGACGAGCAGTACTTC

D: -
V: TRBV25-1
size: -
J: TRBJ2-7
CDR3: CASSDPRRSPYEQYF
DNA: TGTGCCAGCAGTGATCCTCGCAGGTCTCCCTACGAGCAGTACTTC

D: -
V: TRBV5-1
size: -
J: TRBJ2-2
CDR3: CASSPTLNRVNGELFF
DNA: TGCGCCAGCAGCCCCACACTTAACAGGGTTAACGGGGAGCTGTTTTTT

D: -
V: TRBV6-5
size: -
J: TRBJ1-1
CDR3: CASSPLGTQNTEAFF
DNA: TGTGCCAGCAGTCCTCTTGGGACACAGAACACTGAAGCTTTCTTT

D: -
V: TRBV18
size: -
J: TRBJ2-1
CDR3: CASSPRGNSNNEQFF
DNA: TGTGCCAGCTCACCCAGAGGTAACTCGAACAATGAGCAGTTCTTC

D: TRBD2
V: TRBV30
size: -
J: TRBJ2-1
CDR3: CAWTGTSTSEQFF
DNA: TGTGCCTGGACCGGGACTAGCACCAGCGAGCAGTTCTTC

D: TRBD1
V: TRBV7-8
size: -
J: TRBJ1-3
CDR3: CASSSLTGGLSGNTIYF
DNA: TGTGCCAGCAGCTCCTTGACAGGGGGCCTCTCTGGAAACACCATATATTTT

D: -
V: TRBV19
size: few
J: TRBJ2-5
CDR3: CASSLPDMAGTQYF
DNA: TGTGCCAGTAGTCTCCCAGACATGGCGGGAACCCAGTACTTC

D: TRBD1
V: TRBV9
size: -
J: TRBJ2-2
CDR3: CASSVRQGTNTGELFF
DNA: TGTGCCAGCAGCGTCCGACAGGGGACGAACACCGGGGAGCTGTTTTTT

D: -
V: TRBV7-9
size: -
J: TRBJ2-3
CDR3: CASSLSGTDTQYF
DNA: TGTGCCAGCAGCTTGTCGGGTACAGATACGCAGTATTTT

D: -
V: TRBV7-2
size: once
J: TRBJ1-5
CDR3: CASSLARAPHQPQHF
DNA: TGTGCCAGCAGCTTAGCGCGGGCGCCCCATCAGCCCCAGCATTTT

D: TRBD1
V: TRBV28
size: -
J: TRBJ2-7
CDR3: CASRLGTGSHRLF
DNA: TGTGCCAGCAGGCTGGGGACAGGGTCACACCGACTATTC

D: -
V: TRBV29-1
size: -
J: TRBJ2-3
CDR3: CSVAVGADTQYF
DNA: TGCAGCGTTGCAGTGGGGGCCGATACGCAGTATTTT

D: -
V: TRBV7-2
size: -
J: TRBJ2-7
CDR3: CASSRSGGTYEQYF
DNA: TGTGCCAGCAGCCGTAGCGGAGGTACCTACGAGCAGTACTTC

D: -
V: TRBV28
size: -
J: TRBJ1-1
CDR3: CASSQYSDVPTEAFF
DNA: TGTGCCAGCAGTCAATATAGCGACGTACCCACTGAAGCTTTCTTT

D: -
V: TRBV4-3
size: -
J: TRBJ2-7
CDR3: CASSQEAGASYEQYF
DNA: TGCGCCAGCAGCCAAGAGGCAGGGGCCTCCTACGAGCAGTACTTC

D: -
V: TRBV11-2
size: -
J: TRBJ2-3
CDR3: CASSLGDGATDTQYF
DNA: TGTGCCAGCAGCTTAGGAGATGGGGCCACAGATACGCAGTATTTT

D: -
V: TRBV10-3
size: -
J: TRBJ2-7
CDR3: CAISESDYYYEQYF
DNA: TGTGCCATCAGTGAGTCGGACTACTACTACGAGCAGTACTTC

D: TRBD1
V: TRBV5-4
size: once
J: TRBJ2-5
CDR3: CASSLIRGTGETQYF
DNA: TGTGCCAGCAGCCTGATCAGGGGGACGGGGGAGACCCAGTACTTC

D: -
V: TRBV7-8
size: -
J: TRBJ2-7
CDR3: CASSLVTRASSYEQYF
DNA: TGTGCCAGCAGCTTAGTTACGAGGGCCAGCTCCTACGAGCAGTACTTC

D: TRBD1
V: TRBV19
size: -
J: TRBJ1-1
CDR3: CASSPGTAMNTEAFF
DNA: TGTGCCAGTAGCCCCGGGACAGCTATGAACACTGAAGCTTTCTTT

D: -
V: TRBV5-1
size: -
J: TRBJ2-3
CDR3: CASSLPGQSTDTQYF
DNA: TGCGCCAGCAGCTTGCCAGGACAGAGCACAGATACGCAGTATTTT

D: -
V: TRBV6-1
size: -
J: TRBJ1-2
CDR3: CASSVSGDYGYTF
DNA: TGTGCCAGCAGTGTCTCCGGGGACTATGGCTACACCTTC

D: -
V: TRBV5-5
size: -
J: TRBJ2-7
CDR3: CASRQVSNSYEQYF
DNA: TGTGCCAGCAGGCAGGTCAGCAACTCCTACGAGCAGTACTTC

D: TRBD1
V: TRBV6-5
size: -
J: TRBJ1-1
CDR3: CASRQGQANTEAFF
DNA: TGTGCCAGCAGACAGGGACAGGCGAACACTGAAGCTTTCTTT

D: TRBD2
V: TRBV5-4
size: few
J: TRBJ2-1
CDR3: CASSTGLAGDYNEQFF
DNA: TGTGCCAGCAGCACTGGACTAGCGGGAGACTACAATGAGCAGTTCTTC

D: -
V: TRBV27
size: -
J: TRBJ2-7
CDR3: CASSPNDRFSPQYEQYF
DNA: TGTGCCAGCAGTCCGAATGACAGGTTTTCCCCTCAGTACGAGCAGTACTTC

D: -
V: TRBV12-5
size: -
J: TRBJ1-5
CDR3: CASGLGRGGQPQHF
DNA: TGTGCTAGTGGTTTGGGGCGGGGCGGGCAGCCCCAGCATTTT

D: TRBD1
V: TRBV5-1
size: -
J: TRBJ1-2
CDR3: CASSSQGAEGGYTF
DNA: TGCGCCAGCAGCTCACAGGGGGCTGAGGGTGGCTACACCTTC

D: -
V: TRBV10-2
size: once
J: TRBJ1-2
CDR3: CASSEWQATTYGYTF
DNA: TGCGCCAGCAGTGAGTGGCAGGCGACGACCTATGGCTACACCTTC